Detailed here is one T cell receptor (beta chain). The PCR employed 60 Vbeta primers together with 13 Jbeta primers. Using immunoSEQ multiplex PCR, the repertoire was profiled, and TCRdb retains in-frame clones only, with some absent. The sample has more than 75,000 clones, 84% seen once. These data originate in a study of cytomegalovirus exposure and HLA in healthy donors. The germline gives CDR1 MDHEN, CDR2 SYDVKM. V dropped 4 bases and J dropped 0 bases, with 7 bases sitting between them. This CDR3 is built from 14 residues. The sequenced sample was PBMCs. The chain employs TRBV28 and TRBJ2-1, with TRBD2 as a possible D gene (5 bases). The TCR sequence derives from a woman between 18 and 29 years old in good health and CMV-seropositive. CDR3 amino acids: CASSSGSSYNEQFF. CDR3 coding DNA: TGTGCCAGCAGTTCTGGGAGCTCCTACAATGAGCAGTTCTTC.